What follows is one T cell receptor (beta chain) and its context. This sample was included in a study of blood T cell repertoires in COVID-19. The CDR3 sequence is 15 residues long. J lost 7 bases, V lost 3 bases, and 8 bases had no gene match. CDR1 and CDR2 from the germline V gene are MDHEN and SYDVKM. The data were produced by immunoSEQ multiplex PCR, yet TCRdb's version contains in-frame clones alone and is incomplete. This sample yields more than 300,000 clones, of which approximately 89% are seen a single time; around 9.3% belongs to the top ten. The chain employs TRBV28 and TRBJ2-4, with 8 bases that match TRBD2. This clonotype originated in a woman under 40 with COVID-19, enrolled during active disease. Sequenced: peripheral blood. CDR3 protein: CASSFGTRKENIQYF. The DNA for the CDR3 is TGTGCCAGCAGTTTTGGGACTAGAAAAGAGAACATTCAGTACTTC.